One sample yielded the 14 T cell receptor beta chains listed below, sequenced in a study of blood T cell repertoires in COVID-19. Here immunoSEQ multiplex PCR was the method, and the copy in TCRdb shows in-frame clones only, minus some. In the table there are about 41,000 clones, 87% of which are singletons. Sequencing was carried out using peripheral blood. The receptor set was obtained from a man aged 60-69 years with acute or convalescent COVID-19.

The J gene is TRBJ1-1, the V gene TRBV18, with D perhaps matching TRBD1 (6 bases). The V end was cut by 4 bases, the J end by 2 bases, with 8 bases between. This CDR3 region has 13 residues. The V gene's germline CDR1 is KGHSH and CDR2 LQKENI. The chain's CDR3 is CASSRQDNTEAFF. The CDR3 region has the DNA TGTGCCAGCTCACGACAGGACAACACTGAAGCTTTCTTT.

This chain uses TRBV9 with TRBJ1-1, with D unresolved. Trimming took off 3 bases at V and 3 bases at J, with 9 bases between the two ends. Looked up from germline, CDR1 is SGDLS and CDR2 is YYNGEE. The CDR3 sequence is 13 residues long. The CDR3 bases are TGTGCCAGCAGCGATTATAGTGACACTGAAGCTTTCTTT. Its protein is CASSDYSDTEAFF.

This rearrangement joins TRBV10-1 to TRBJ1-1; D remains unclear. Trimming stripped 0 bases from V and 2 bases from J, with 16 bases between. The CDR3 covers 17 residues. Germline CDR1 is WNHNN and CDR2 is SYGVQD (reference sequence). The CDR3 is CASSESSLNQINTEAFF. The CDR3 DNA reads as TGCGCCAGCAGTGAGTCGAGCTTGAACCAAATAAACACTGAAGCTTTCTTT.

The gene calls are TRBV30 and TRBJ1-2; D ambiguous. The V gene's germline CDR1 is GTSNPN and CDR2 SVGIG (reference sequence). This CDR3 is 16 amino acids long. V gave up 1 base and J gave up 7 bases, with 22 bases separating them. The CDR3 sequence: CAWSGTILVGLGGYTF. As DNA, the CDR3 is TGTGCCTGGAGTGGGACCATCTTGGTAGGACTCGGTGGCTACACCTTC.

The V and J genes are TRBV5-1 and TRBJ2-7, with D unresolved. Germline CDR1 is SGHRS and CDR2 is YFSETQ. V shed 5 bases and J shed 3 bases, with 15 bases lying between them. The CDR3 consists of 14 residues. CDR3 sequence: CASSDILHVYEQYF. The DNA of the CDR3 is TGCGCCAGCAGTGACATACTGCATGTCTACGAGCAGTACTTC.

The V and J genes are TRBV29-1 and TRBJ2-2, with 9 nucleotides matching TRBD1. CDR1 and CDR2 (germline): SQVTM, ANQGSEA. CDR3 length: 17 residues. Trimming cost V 0 bases and J 6 bases; bases outside gene matches: 11. The CDR3 spells CSVEDRSGQGLSGELFF. As DNA, the CDR3 is TGCAGCGTTGAAGATCGGTCGGGACAGGGATTGTCCGGGGAGCTGTTTTTT.

This sequence joins TRBV5-5 and TRBJ1-1; 7 bases are a match to TRBD1. Germline values: CDR1 SGHKS, CDR2 YYEKEE (reference sequence). The CDR3 spans 16 residues. After removal of 3 bases from V and 2 bases from J, the junction contained 10 bases not matched to a gene. The CDR3 sequence: CASSSAPGTVNTEAFF. The CDR3, as DNA: TGTGCCAGCAGCTCTGCGCCGGGGACAGTTAACACTGAAGCTTTCTTT.

This clone came up a few times. The chain links TRBV4-2 to TRBJ1-3, with no clear D. Germline CDR1 is LGHNA and CDR2 is YNFKEQ. The germline V and J ends were trimmed by 1 base and 0 bases, with 10 bases remaining between them. CDR3 length: 16 amino acids. In nucleotides, the CDR3 is TGTGCCAGCAGCCAAGCCGAACAGAGCTCTGGAAACACCATATATTTT. Its translation: CASSQAEQSSGNTIYF.

This clone was detected only a few times. Mismatch with germline at one junction end may stem from a read error. The V call is TRBV6-6, the J call TRBJ1-2, with D possibly matching TRBD1 (5 bases). The CDR3 is 11 amino acids. The germline V gene encodes CDR1 MNHNY and CDR2 SVGAGI (reference sequence). The CDR3 region is CASSYGAGQSF. CDR3 in DNA: TGTGCCAGCAGTTATGGGGCTGGCCAATCCTTC.

V gene TRBV4-1 combines with J gene TRBJ1-1; D is unresolved. This CDR3 comprises 16 residues. The germline V and J ends were trimmed by 4 bases and 2 bases, with 17 bases remaining between them. Germline loops: CDR1 MGHRA, CDR2 YSYEKL. For the CDR3, the DNA is TGCGCCAGCAGCCCTACTTATTTCACTCGAAACACTGAAGCTTTCTTT. This encodes CASSPTYFTRNTEAFF.

This chain joins TRBV18 and TRBJ1-4; no reliable D call. Between the trimmed V and J ends, which lost 0 bases and 4 bases, there was a span of 15 bases. The germline V gene encodes CDR1 KGHSH and CDR2 LQKENI. The CDR3 runs 17 residues. The DNA for the CDR3 is TGTGCCAGCTCACCACCGAATAATGGAGCTGGTAATGAAAAACTGTTTTTT. This sequence encodes CASSPPNNGAGNEKLFF.

The CDR3 DNA reads TGTGCCAGCAGCTTCGACAGGGGTAACTACGAGCAGTACTTC. Translating gives CASSFDRGNYEQYF. This chain connects TRBV7-2 to TRBJ2-7; 8 nucleotides agree with TRBD1. Germline V gene lookup returns CDR1 SGHTA and CDR2 FQGNSA. Trimming removed 3 bases from V and 3 bases from J; junction bases left unmatched: 4. CDR3 length: 14 residues.

The rearrangement joins TRBV5-4 to TRBJ2-7, with TRBD2 matching 10 bases. Germline CDR1 and CDR2: SGHNT and YYREEE (reference sequence). V gave up 4 bases and J gave up 3 bases; unmatched junction bases: 7. CDR3 length: 15 residues. CDR3 region: CASSALAGVVYEQYF. The CDR3 DNA reads TGTGCCAGCAGCGCTCTAGCGGGGGTGGTCTACGAGCAGTACTTC.

The V gene is TRBV3-1 (or the pseudogene TRBV3-2), the J gene TRBJ1-2, with D maybe TRBD1 (5 bases). The V and J ends lost 4 bases and 8 bases respectively, with 23 bases between them. The CDR3 sequence is 16 residues long. The V gene's germline CDR1 is LGHDT and CDR2 YNNKEL (reference sequence). In DNA, the CDR3 is TGTGCCAGCAGCCGCCAGGTGGGGGGACTTACAATCGGCTACACCTTC. Protein product: CASSRQVGGLTIGYTF.